Sequencing of this TCR beta chain was carried out in a study of Ad26.COV2.S vaccination and SARS-CoV-2 variants. Looking at the study overall: The donor was enrolled in the Ad26.COV2.S arm of the COV1001 trial.

The treatment: some 20 received Ad26.COV2.S at low or high dose, single or two shots; 5 received placebo; per-sample allocation not given. Specimens were obtained on day 63 following the first vaccine or placebo injection. Some clones are missing from TCRdb's copy, which holds only in-frame ones; the method was immunoSEQ multiplex PCR. The sample holds 400,000 to 500,000 clones, 89% seen once. This clone was counted between two and nine times. The germline V and J ends were trimmed by 1 base and 5 bases, with 9 bases remaining between them. This CDR3 is 13 amino acids long. The V gene's germline CDR1 is SGHDT and CDR2 YYEEEE.

The receptor's source is a person aged 18 to 65 who received the Ad26.COV2.S COVID-19 vaccine or a placebo. The sequenced sample was peripheral blood, obtained in a trial of Ad26.COV2.S vaccine versus placebo. The rearrangement links TRBV5-6 to TRBJ1-1; D is ambiguous. The CDR3 loop is CASSLSWGTEAFF. The CDR3 nucleotides read TGTGCCAGCAGCTTGTCCTGGGGTACTGAAGCTTTCTTT.